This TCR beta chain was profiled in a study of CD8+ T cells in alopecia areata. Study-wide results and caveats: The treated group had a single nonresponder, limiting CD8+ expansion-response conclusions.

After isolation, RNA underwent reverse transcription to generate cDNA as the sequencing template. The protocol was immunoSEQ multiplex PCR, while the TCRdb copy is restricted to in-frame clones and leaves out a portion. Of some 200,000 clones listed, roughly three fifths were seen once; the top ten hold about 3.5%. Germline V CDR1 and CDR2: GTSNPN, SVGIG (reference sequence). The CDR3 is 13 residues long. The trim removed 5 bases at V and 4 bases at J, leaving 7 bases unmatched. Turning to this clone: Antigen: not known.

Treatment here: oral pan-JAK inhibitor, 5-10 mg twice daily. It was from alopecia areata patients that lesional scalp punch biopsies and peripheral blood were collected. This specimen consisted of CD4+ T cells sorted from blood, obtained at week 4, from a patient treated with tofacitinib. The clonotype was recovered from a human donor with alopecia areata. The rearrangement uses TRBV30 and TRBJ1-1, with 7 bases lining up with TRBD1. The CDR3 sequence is CAWAGTVRTEAFF. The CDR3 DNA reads TGTGCCTGGGCAGGGACAGTTCGCACTGAAGCTTTCTTT.